The subject of this entry is one T cell receptor beta chain. Documented treatment: preoperative locoregional IRX-2 cytokine immunotherapy. Patients received preoperative, locoregional IRX-2 cytokine immunotherapy in a phase Ib study. The data derive from a study of preoperative IRX-2 immunotherapy in early breast cancer. Libraries were prepared by immunoSEQ multiplex PCR; TCRdb keeps only in-frame clonotypes and omits some of them. The sample lists over 25,000 clones, roughly four fifths occurring once. CDR3 length: 12 amino acids. Trimming took 5 bases from V and 8 from J, leaving 9 bases between them. The V gene's germline CDR1 is MDHEN and CDR2 SYDVKM.

This chain joins TRBV28 and TRBJ1-4, with D hard to call. The source was lymph node tissue, collected from a patient treated with IRX-2 immunotherapy. This receptor was identified in a human donor with breast cancer. The CDR3 spells CASSATLEKLFF. In DNA, the CDR3 is TGTGCCAGCAGTGCCACTTTAGAAAAACTGTTTTTT.